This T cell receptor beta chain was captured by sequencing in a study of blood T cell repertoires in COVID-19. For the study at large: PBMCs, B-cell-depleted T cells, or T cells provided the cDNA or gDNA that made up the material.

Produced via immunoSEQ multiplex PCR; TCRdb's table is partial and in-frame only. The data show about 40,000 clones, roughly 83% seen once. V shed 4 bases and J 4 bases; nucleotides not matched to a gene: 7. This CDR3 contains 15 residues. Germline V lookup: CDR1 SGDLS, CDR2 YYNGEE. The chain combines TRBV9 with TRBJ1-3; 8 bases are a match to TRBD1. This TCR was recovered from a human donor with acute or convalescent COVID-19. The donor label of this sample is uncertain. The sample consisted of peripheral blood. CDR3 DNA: TGTGCCAGCAGCACTAGGACAGGGTTAGGAAACACCATATATTTT. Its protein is CASSTRTGLGNTIYF. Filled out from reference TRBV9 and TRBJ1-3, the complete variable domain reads DSGVTQTPKHLITATGQRVTLRCSPRSGDLSVYWYQQSLDQGLQFLIQYYNGEERAKGNILERFSAQQFPDLHSELNLSSLELGDSALYFCASSTRTGLGNTIYFGEGSWLTVV.